These 15 T cell receptor beta chains were sequenced from one sample in a study of shared clonotypes between healthy human individuals. The protocol was immunoSEQ multiplex PCR, while the TCRdb copy is restricted to in-frame clones and leaves out a portion. The sample includes 1 million to 1.2 million clones, around 77% of them seen just once. What was sequenced was memory CD4+ T cells from PBMCs. Subset described: CD45RA-negative fraction. Receptors were obtained from a man aged 18 to 35 in good health. Some clones in this sample may be carry-over from other donors' samples.

This chain links TRBV15 with TRBJ1-4; D unresolved. The CDR3 sequence is 15 residues long. Trimming shortened V by 3 bases and J by 12 bases, and 20 bases separated the two germline ends. The germline gives CDR1 LNHNV, CDR2 YYDKDF (reference sequence). The CDR3 reads CATSRGGARGAELFF. The CDR3 region has the DNA TGTGCCACCAGCAGGGGCGGAGCCCGAGGTGCGGAACTGTTTTTT.

V is TRBV5-1 and J is TRBJ2-5; a weak D match, TRBD2 (5 bases). Germline V lookup: CDR1 SGHRS, CDR2 YFSETQ. V was trimmed by 4 bases and J by 5 bases, leaving 12 bases between them. CDR3 length: 13 amino acids. The CDR3 DNA reads TGCGCCAGCAGCGCCTCTGGGGAGGAGACCCAGTACTTC. Translated: CASSASGEETQYF.

The J gene is TRBJ2-7, the V gene TRBV2; 8 nucleotides match TRBD1. Germline V lookup: CDR1 SNHLY, CDR2 FYNNEI. The CDR3 runs 16 residues. The junction had 8 bases not matched to a gene; V was cut back by 1 base and J by 3 bases. The CDR3 DNA is TGTGCCAGCAGTGAAGGCGCCCAGGGGGCCCTCTACGAGCAGTACTTC. Translating it yields CASSEGAQGALYEQYF. The full variable domain, its missing parts supplied by reference TRBV2 and TRBJ2-7, is EPEVTQTPSHQVTQMGQEVILRCVPISNHLYFYWYRQILGQKVEFLVSFYNNEISEKSEIFDDQFSVERPDGSNFTLKIRSTKLEDSAMYFCASSEGAQGALYEQYFGPGTRLTVT.

Note on this clone: This may come from a read error, since a much larger clone is one base off. The genes are TRBV7-2 and TRBJ1-5; perhaps TRBD1 as D (5 bases). This CDR3 is 12 amino acids long. V lost 2 bases to trimming and J lost 6 bases, with 5 bases between them. The germline CDR1 and CDR2 sequences are SGHTA and FQGNSA. This CDR3 is CASSLRGQPQHF. CDR3 DNA sequence: TGTGCCAGCAGCTTAAGGGGTCAGCCCCAGCATTTT.

CDR3 region: CASSLGQGKETQYF. CDR3 nucleotide sequence: TGTGCCAGCTCCTTAGGACAGGGAAAAGAGACCCAGTACTTC. The V and J genes are TRBV18 and TRBJ2-5; 8 bases match TRBD1. This CDR3 spans 14 amino acids. V gave up 6 bases and J gave up 3 bases; unmatched junction bases: 6. CDR1 is KGHSH and CDR2 is LQKENI in the germline V gene.

The chain's CDR3 is CASSLGTLALTYNEQFF. CDR3 nucleotides: TGCGCCAGCAGCTTGGGGACGCTAGCGCTGACCTACAATGAGCAGTTCTTC. The V gene is TRBV5-1, the J gene TRBJ2-1, with D perhaps TRBD2 (6 bases). CDR3 length: 17 amino acids. Deletions cut 0 bases from V and 2 bases from J, with 15 bases between. The germline V gene has CDR1 SGHRS and CDR2 YFSETQ.

The chain has TRBV5-1 and TRBJ1-5; TRBD1 is a possible D gene (5 bases). Trimming took off 5 bases at V and 1 base at J, with 16 bases between the two ends. The CDR3 contains 16 residues. Looked up from germline, CDR1 is SGHRS and CDR2 is YFSETQ. CDR3 DNA: TGCGCCAGCAGGCCTGACGGGGGAGGCAGCAATCAGCCCCAGCATTTT. The encoded protein is CASRPDGGGSNQPQHF.

The J gene is TRBJ1-4, the V gene TRBV11-2, with D perhaps TRBD1 (6 bases). Deletions cut 4 bases from V and 5 bases from J, with 17 bases between. Germline lookup yields CDR1 SGHAT and CDR2 FQNNGV. This CDR3 has 16 residues. CDR3 sequence (DNA): TGTGCCAGCAGCTCCAGCTCGACAGGTGCAAATGAAAAACTGTTTTTT. Translating gives CASSSSSTGANEKLFF. The full variable domain, in which reference TRBV11-2 and TRBJ1-4 provide the parts outside the CDR3, is EAGVAQSPRYKIIEKRQSVAFWCNPISGHATLYWYQQILGQGPKLLIQFQNNGVVDDSQLPKDRFSAERLKGVDSTLKIQPAKLEDSAVYLCASSSSSTGANEKLFFGSGTQLSVL.

This clone has a handful of counts. The rearrangement joins TRBV13 to TRBJ1-4; a possible D gene is TRBD1 (5 bases). Germline V CDR1 and CDR2: PRHDT, FYEKMQ (reference sequence). This CDR3 region has 14 residues. Trimming stripped 4 bases from V and 3 bases from J, with 9 bases between. CDR3 DNA: TGTGCCAGCAGCTCCGGGGCGGCTAATGAAAAACTGTTTTTT. It translates to CASSSGAANEKLFF.

This clone has just a few counts. This chain joins TRBV7-7 and TRBJ2-5, with TRBD2 identical over 12 bases. There are 17 residues in the CDR3. The V gene's germline CDR1 is SSHAT and CDR2 FNYEAQ (reference sequence). J gave up 5 bases and V 0 bases, and 7 bases lay outside the gene matches. The CDR3 DNA reads as TGTGCCAGCAGCTTAGCCCTAGCGGGAGGGCTCAGGGAGACCCAGTACTTC. Its translation is CASSLALAGGLRETQYF.

The chain joins TRBV29-1 to TRBJ2-3, with 7 bases that match TRBD1. Germline V lookup: CDR1 SQVTM, CDR2 ANQGSEA. The CDR3 contains 14 residues. Trimming at V came to 6 bases and at J to 2 bases, leaving 8 bases not matched to a gene. CDR3: CSVPLGTATDTQYF. CDR3 bases: TGCAGCGTCCCCCTCGGGACAGCCACAGATACGCAGTATTTT.

Remarks on this clone: This likely reflects a read error, since a far larger clone is one base away. V and J are TRBV7-2 and TRBJ1-2; TRBD1 might be the D (5 bases). Germline V gene data show CDR1 as SGHTA and CDR2 as FQGNSA. V was clipped by 4 bases and J by 0 bases, with 6 bases between them. There are 13 residues in the CDR3. The CDR3 spells CASSSTANYGYTF. The CDR3 DNA is TGTGCCAGCAGCTCGACAGCTAACTATGGCTACACCTTC.

The J gene is TRBJ1-5, the V gene TRBV19, with 10 bases that match TRBD1. There are 17 residues in the CDR3. Germline V gene lookup returns CDR1 LNHDA and CDR2 SQIVND (reference sequence). Trimming at V came to 4 bases and at J to 6 bases, leaving 12 bases not matched to a gene. As DNA, the CDR3 is TGTGCCAGTAGTACCTCCCCCCGGGACAGGGGCGGTCAGCCCCAGCATTTT. Protein product: CASSTSPRDRGGQPQHF.

The chain recombines TRBV9 with TRBJ2-3; D uncertain. The CDR3 has 14 amino acids. The V and J ends lost 0 bases and 5 bases respectively, with 10 bases between them. Germline V CDR1 and CDR2: SGDLS, YYNGEE. The CDR3 DNA reads TGTGCCAGCAGCGTAGGCCAGGTGAGAGATACGCAGTATTTT. It yields the protein CASSVGQVRDTQYF.

This chain uses TRBV6-1 with TRBJ2-7; D is possibly TRBD2 (6 bases). Per the germline V gene, CDR1 is MNHNS and CDR2 is SASEGT. The CDR3 consists of 14 residues. V lost 6 bases, J lost 6 bases, and 18 bases lay in between. Written as DNA, the CDR3 is TGTGCCAGCAGGGACGGGACTCGGGTCCGCGAGCAGTACTTC. Protein sequence: CASRDGTRVREQYF.